This T cell receptor beta chain stems from a study of T cells expressing NK-cell markers. At the level of the study: Researchers got TCR beta repertoires out of sorted CD3+CD56+NKG2C+, CD3+CD56+NKG2C- and CD3+CD56-NKG2C+ T cells. General study results and limits: A handful of donors likewise had their CD3+CD56-NKG2C+ fraction led by these clonotypes. In 6 or 7 donors, dominant NKG2C+ clonotypes were roughly 1.0-7.0% of CD8+ T cells.

Germline assignment: CDR1 SGHNT and CDR2 YYREEE (reference sequence). The CDR3 is 14 amino acids. In the case of this clonotype: Its target is unknown.

As the method of synthesis, 5'RACE template switching with UMIs yielded TCR beta cDNA. Following a re-call of the 5' RACE reads, TCRdb has one entry per CDR3 protein and lacks DNA. This sample contains fewer than 400,000 distinct CDR3 sequences. This TCR was sampled from a woman aged 50 to 60 in good health. The V and J genes are TRBV5-4 and TRBJ2-3; TCRdb gives TRBD2 as the D gene, but with no DNA this cannot be confirmed. Material: blood T cells: a sorted CD56 or NKG2C T cell subset, CD4+ or CD8+ T cells, or bulk PBMC T cells (not recorded which). The CDR3 sequence is CASSPPGRDDTQYF.